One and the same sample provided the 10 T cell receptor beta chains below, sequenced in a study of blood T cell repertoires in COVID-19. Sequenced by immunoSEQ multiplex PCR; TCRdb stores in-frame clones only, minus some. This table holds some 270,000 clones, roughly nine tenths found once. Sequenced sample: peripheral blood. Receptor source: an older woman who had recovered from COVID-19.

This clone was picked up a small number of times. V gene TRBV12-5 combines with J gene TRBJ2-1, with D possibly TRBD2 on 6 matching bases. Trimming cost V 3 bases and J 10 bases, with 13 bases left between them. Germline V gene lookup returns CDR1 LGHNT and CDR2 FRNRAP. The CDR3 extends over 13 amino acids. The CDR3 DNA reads TGTGCTAGTGGTTTCGGGGGTTTACGAGAGCAGTTCTTC. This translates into CASGFGGLREQFF.

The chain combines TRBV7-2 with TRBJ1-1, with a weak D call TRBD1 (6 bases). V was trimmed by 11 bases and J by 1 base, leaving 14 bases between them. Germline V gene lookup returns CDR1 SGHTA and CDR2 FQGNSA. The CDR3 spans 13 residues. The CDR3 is CAFTLGQNTEAFF. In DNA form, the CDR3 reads TGTGCCTTCACCCTGGGACAGAACACTGAAGCTTTCTTT.

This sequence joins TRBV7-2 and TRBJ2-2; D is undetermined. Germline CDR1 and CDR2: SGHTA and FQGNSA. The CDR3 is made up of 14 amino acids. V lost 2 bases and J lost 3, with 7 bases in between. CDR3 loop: CASSLSFDTGELFF. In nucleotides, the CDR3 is TGTGCCAGCAGCTTAAGCTTTGACACCGGGGAGCTGTTTTTT.

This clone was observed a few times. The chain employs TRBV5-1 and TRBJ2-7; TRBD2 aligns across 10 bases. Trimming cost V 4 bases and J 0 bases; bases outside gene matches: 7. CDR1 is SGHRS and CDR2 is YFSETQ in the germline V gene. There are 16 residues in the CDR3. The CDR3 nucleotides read TGCGCCAGCAGCGCCCTTACTAGCGGGGTCTCCTACGAGCAGTACTTC. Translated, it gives CASSALTSGVSYEQYF.

The CDR3 loop reads CASSQDPSGGSRTQYF. In nucleotides, the CDR3 is TGTGCCAGCAGCCAAGATCCCAGCGGGGGCTCCAGGACCCAGTACTTC. The rearrangement links TRBV3-1 (or the pseudogene TRBV3-2) to TRBJ2-5, with TRBD2 matching 8 bases. V lost 0 bases and J lost 7; bases outside the gene matches: 10. CDR3 length: 16 residues. Germline CDR1 is LGHDT and CDR2 is YNNKEL (reference sequence).

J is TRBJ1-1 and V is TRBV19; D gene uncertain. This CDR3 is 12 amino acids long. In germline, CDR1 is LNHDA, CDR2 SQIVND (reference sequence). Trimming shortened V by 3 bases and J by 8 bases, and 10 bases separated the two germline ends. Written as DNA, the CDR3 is TGTGCCAGTAGTATTGTAACATCGGAAGCTTTCTTT. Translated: CASSIVTSEAFF.

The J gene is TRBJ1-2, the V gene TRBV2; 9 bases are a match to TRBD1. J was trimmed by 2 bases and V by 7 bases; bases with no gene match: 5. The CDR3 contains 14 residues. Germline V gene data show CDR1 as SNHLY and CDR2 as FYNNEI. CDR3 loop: CASTPGQGNYGYTF. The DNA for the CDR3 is TGTGCCAGCACCCCAGGACAGGGGAACTATGGCTACACCTTC.

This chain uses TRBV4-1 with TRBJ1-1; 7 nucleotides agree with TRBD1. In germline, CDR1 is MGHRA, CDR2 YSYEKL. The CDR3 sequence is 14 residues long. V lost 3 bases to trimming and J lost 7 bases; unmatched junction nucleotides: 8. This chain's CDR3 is CASSQDPGQLEAFF. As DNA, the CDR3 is TGCGCCAGCAGCCAGGATCCGGGACAGCTTGAAGCTTTCTTT.

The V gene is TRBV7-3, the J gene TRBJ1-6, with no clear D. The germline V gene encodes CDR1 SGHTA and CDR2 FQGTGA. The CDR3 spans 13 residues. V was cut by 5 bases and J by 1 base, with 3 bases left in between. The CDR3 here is CASSRSYNSPLHF. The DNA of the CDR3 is TGTGCCAGCAGCCGTTCCTATAATTCACCCCTCCACTTT.

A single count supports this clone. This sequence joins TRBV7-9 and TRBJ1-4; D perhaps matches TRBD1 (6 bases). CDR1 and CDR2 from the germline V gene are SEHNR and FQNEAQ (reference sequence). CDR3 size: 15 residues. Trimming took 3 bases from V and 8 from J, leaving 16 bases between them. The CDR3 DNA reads TGTGCCAGCAGCTTGGGGGGGCACGGAAGGGAAAAACTGTTTTTT. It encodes CASSLGGHGREKLFF.